The rows below give T cell receptor beta chains drawn from one sample of a study of vaccination and CD4 T cells after COVID-19. TCRdb fed the PCR reads into MiXCR, producing one record per CDR3 protein. The sample contains fewer than 25,000 distinct CDR3 sequences, about 45% of which appear only once. These receptors have no identified antigens. The sample taken for sequencing was CD4+ T cells from blood, cultured in vitro. These receptors were collected from a human donor who had recovered from COVID-19. The CDR3 runs from the conserved cysteine through the conserved F or W. A D gene is named only where the DNA matches it firmly. Expanded clones get a size class; other rows say once, few or many, or leave the size out.

d_gene | j_gene | abundance | v_gene | CDR3aa | CDR3nt
TRBD1 | TRBJ2-1 | NA | TRBV11-3 | CASSSGTGGMGEQFF | TGTGCCAGCAGCTCGGGGACAGGGGGTATGGGTGAGCAGTTCTTC
NA | TRBJ1-1 | NA | TRBV5-1 | CASSLDPGRTLSAFF | TGCGCCAGCAGCCTCGATCCGGGGCGAACCCTTTCAGCTTTCTTT
TRBD1 | TRBJ1-2 | NA | TRBV5-1 | CASSLARDRGGYTF | TGCGCCAGCAGCTTGGCCCGGGACAGGGGTGGCTACACCTTC
NA | TRBJ2-2 | few | TRBV28 | CASRGPMGTGELFF | TGTGCCAGCAGGGGCCCGATGGGCACCGGGGAGCTGTTTTTT
NA | TRBJ2-7 | NA | TRBV27 | CASSPSARQSSYEQYF | TGTGCCAGCAGCCCATCTGCAAGACAGAGCTCCTACGAGCAGTACTTC
TRBD2 | TRBJ2-1 | NA | TRBV7-6 | CASSSPSSGRYNEQFF | TGTGCCAGCAGCTCCCCTTCTAGCGGGAGGTACAATGAGCAGTTCTTC
NA | TRBJ1-1 | NA | TRBV2 | CASSGRGFMNTEAFF | TGTGCCAGCAGTGGCAGGGGCTTCATGAACACTGAAGCTTTCTTT
TRBD1 | TRBJ1-2 | NA | TRBV28 | CASSKHTGGASYGYTF | TGTGCCAGCAGTAAACATACAGGGGGAGCCAGCTATGGCTACACCTTC
TRBD1 | TRBJ1-5 | few | TRBV6-1 | CASRIDRVQPQHF | TGTGCCAGCAGAATCGACAGGGTGCAGCCCCAGCATTTT
TRBD1 | TRBJ2-5 | NA | TRBV7-9 | CASSPGQGRVETQYF | TGTGCCAGCAGCCCAGGACAGGGGCGGGTAGAGACCCAGTACTTC
NA | TRBJ1-6 | NA | TRBV28 | CASVAPSSPLHF | TGTGCCAGCGTGGCCCCCAGTTCACCCCTCCACTTT
NA | TRBJ1-6 | few | TRBV19 | CASTQWRDSPLHF | TGTGCCAGTACTCAATGGCGGGATTCACCCCTCCACTTT
TRBD1 | TRBJ2-7 | NA | TRBV6-1 | CASSLGGGVSSYEQYF | TGTGCCAGCAGCTTAGGGGGCGGAGTATCCTCCTACGAGCAGTACTTC
NA | TRBJ1-2 | NA | TRBV15 | CATSRSRPQDYGYTF | TGTGCCACCAGCAGATCAAGGCCCCAGGACTATGGCTACACCTTC
NA | TRBJ1-5 | NA | TRBV20-1 | CSANRQAHQPQHF | TGCAGTGCTAACAGACAGGCTCATCAGCCCCAGCATTTT
NA | TRBJ2-7 | NA | TRBV20-1 | CSAEYPLIGEQYF | TGCAGCGCCGAATACCCCTTAATTGGCGAGCAGTACTTC
TRBD1 | TRBJ2-2 | NA | TRBV30 | CAWSPLGTGAGELFF | TGTGCCTGGAGCCCACTGGGGACAGGGGCCGGGGAGCTGTTTTTT
TRBD1 | TRBJ1-5 | NA | TRBV7-2 | CASSPTGGGQPQHF | TGTGCCAGCAGTCCAACAGGGGGCGGACAGCCCCAGCATTTT
TRBD1 | TRBJ2-7 | few | TRBV6-1 | CASSGQGVRSYEQYF | TGTGCCAGCAGTGGGCAGGGGGTCAGGTCCTACGAGCAGTACTTC
NA | TRBJ1-3 | few | TRBV7-8 | CASSPRTSSGNTIYF | TGTGCCAGCAGCCCTCGGACCAGCTCTGGAAACACCATATATTTT
TRBD2 | TRBJ2-5 | few | TRBV6-5 | CASSFGLAGTHQETQYF | TGTGCCAGCAGTTTCGGACTAGCGGGGACCCACCAAGAGACCCAGTACTTC
TRBD1 | TRBJ2-7 | NA | TRBV6-2/TRBV6-3 | CASRATGGPYEQYF | TGTGCCAGCAGAGCTACAGGGGGCCCCTACGAGCAGTACTTC
TRBD1 | TRBJ1-6 | NA | TRBV11-3 | CASSRGQDSPKSPLHF | TGTGCCAGCAGCCGGGGACAGGATAGTCCCAAATCACCCCTCCACTTT
NA | TRBJ1-5 | once | TRBV19 | CASTADSYSNQPQHF | TGTGCCAGTACTGCGGACAGCTATAGCAATCAGCCCCAGCATTTT
TRBD1 | TRBJ1-5 | NA | TRBV28 | CASSSDRDQPQHF | TGTGCCAGCAGCTCCGACAGGGATCAGCCCCAGCATTTT
NA | TRBJ1-2 | NA | TRBV19 | CASRETGVTYGYTF | TGTGCCAGTAGAGAGACAGGAGTCACCTATGGCTACACCTTC
TRBD1 | TRBJ1-1 | NA | TRBV5-1 | CASSVRGLGTEAFF | TGCGCCAGCAGCGTCAGGGGGCTGGGGACTGAAGCTTTCTTT
TRBD1 | TRBJ1-2 | NA | TRBV28 | CASSSGQGRGGYTF | TGTGCCAGCAGTTCCGGACAGGGCCGAGGTGGCTACACCTTC
TRBD1 | TRBJ1-2 | once | TRBV5-1 | CASSLGTGVNYGYTF | TGCGCCAGCAGCCTTGGGACAGGGGTTAACTATGGCTACACCTTC
TRBD2 | TRBJ2-5 | few | TRBV19 | CASNKGSAGEAGETQYF | TGTGCCAGTAACAAGGGGTCTGCGGGGGAGGCAGGAGAGACCCAGTACTTC
NA | TRBJ2-6 | NA | TRBV19 | CASSIRPSSGANVLTF | TGTGCCAGTAGTATAAGGCCTAGCTCTGGGGCCAACGTCCTGACTTTC